Listed below are T cell receptor beta chains from one sample, sequenced in a study of T-cell memory formation after mild COVID-19. TCRdb independently ran MiXCR on the 5' RACE reads; one entry per CDR3 protein. Among under 200,000 distinct CDR3 sequences listed, 10% to 15% were seen once. What was sequenced was PBMCs or a T cell subset sorted from them (not recorded which). These receptor sequences come from a man between 18 and 29 years old who had mild COVID-19 (a few samples of this study predate the infection). Cell type and time point are not known. CDR3s include the opening cysteine and the closing phenylalanine or tryptophan. A D gene is named only where the DNA matches it firmly. Size is stated for part of the rows, as once, few or many counts, or as a class when the clone is expanded.

TRBJ1-2,NA,NA,TRBV28,TGTGCCAGCGCCGGTGGTTACTATGGCTACACCTTC,CASAGGYYGYTF
TRBJ1-2,NA,TRBD1,TRBV20-1,TGCAGTGCTAGGGGGAGAACAGGGGGAGACTATGGCTACACCTTC,CSARGRTGGDYGYTF
TRBJ1-1,few,NA,TRBV20-1,TGCAGTGCGCCCAGGGTAATGAACACTGAAGCTTTCTTT,CSAPRVMNTEAFF
TRBJ1-3,many,TRBD1,TRBV5-5,TGTGCCAGCAGCGGACGGACAGGGGCAGGAAACACCATATATTTT,CASSGRTGAGNTIYF
TRBJ2-3,many,TRBD2,TRBV14,TGTGCCAGCAGCCGCGGACTAGCGGGCACAGATACGCAGTATTTT,CASSRGLAGTDTQYF
TRBJ2-2,NA,NA,TRBV29-1,TGCAGCGGAGGGGGGCAGGGACAGTCCGTAAGGGAGCTGTTTTTT,CSGGGQGQSVRELFF
TRBJ2-5,NA,TRBD1,TRBV14,TGTGCCAGCAGCCTCTCCACAGGGGTGGGGGAGACCCAGTACTTC,CASSLSTGVGETQYF
TRBJ2-5,NA,NA,TRBV12-3/TRBV12-4,TGTGCCAGCAGAGGGGATTGGGAGACCCAGTACTTC,CASRGDWETQYF
TRBJ2-5,NA,NA,TRBV12-3/TRBV12-4,TGTGCCAGCAGTTTATTTCAGGGAAGTGCGACCCAGTACTTC,CASSLFQGSATQYF
TRBJ1-1,NA,NA,TRBV4-1,TGCGCCAGCAGCCCGCACCTCTCGGGGAGGGTGAACACTGAAGCTTTCTTT,CASSPHLSGRVNTEAFF
TRBJ2-6,few,NA,TRBV27,TGTGCCAGCAGTTTATCGTCAGGGGTTGGGGCCAACGTCCTGACTTTC,CASSLSSGVGANVLTF
TRBJ2-3,NA,NA,TRBV6-5,TGTGCCAGCAGTTTTATCCGTGGAGATACGCAGTATTTT,CASSFIRGDTQYF
TRBJ1-6,many,NA,TRBV15,TGTGCCACCAGCAGAGACAGGGGCGCCGACTCCTATAATTCACCCCTCCACTTT,CATSRDRGADSYNSPLHF
TRBJ2-3,NA,TRBD1,TRBV10-3,TGTGCCATCAGTGAGACAGGGGGTGGGGATACGCAGTATTTT,CAISETGGGDTQYF
TRBJ1-4,NA,NA,TRBV7-9,TGTGCCAGCAGCTTAGCCGGAGTGAATGAAAAACTGTTTTTT,CASSLAGVNEKLFF
TRBJ2-5,NA,TRBD2,TRBV5-1,TGCGCCAGCAGCGGCCTAGCGGGGGCGCAAGAGACCCAGTACTTC,CASSGLAGAQETQYF
TRBJ2-2,many,NA,TRBV6-2/TRBV6-3,TGTGCCAGCAGTTACTTCCTCAGGGGCACCGGGGAGCTGTTTTTT,CASSYFLRGTGELFF
TRBJ2-1,NA,NA,TRBV15,TGTGCCACCAGCAGAGATCGCCACAATGAGCAGTTCTTC,CATSRDRHNEQFF
TRBJ1-5,few,NA,TRBV6-2/TRBV6-3,TGTGCCAGCAGTTACGTAGGGGGTCAGCCCCAGCATTTT,CASSYVGGQPQHF
TRBJ2-3,few,NA,TRBV4-3,TGCGCCAGCAGCCCGAGGAGAGGGCAAAGCACAGATACGCAGTATTTT,CASSPRRGQSTDTQYF
TRBJ2-7,NA,TRBD1,TRBV23-1,TGCGCCAGCAGTCTTTTCCGGGACAGGGGCTACGAGCAGTACTTC,CASSLFRDRGYEQYF
TRBJ1-5,NA,NA,TRBV28,TGTGCCAGCAGGGCGGCCGTTGGGATTCAGCCCCAGCATTTT,CASRAAVGIQPQHF
TRBJ1-6,few,TRBD1,TRBV11-2,TGTGCCAGCAGCCCACGGACAGGGGCGGATTCACCCCTCCACTTT,CASSPRTGADSPLHF
TRBJ1-2,few,TRBD1,TRBV6-2/TRBV6-3,TGTGCCAGCAGTTACTTCGGGACAGAGGAACACTATGGCTACACCTTC,CASSYFGTEEHYGYTF
TRBJ2-5,few,NA,TRBV28,TGTGCCACGTACCAAGAGACCCAGTACTTC,CATYQETQYF
TRBJ1-2,NA,NA,TRBV27,TGTGCCAGCAGTTTATTCGCGTCAGCTAACTATGGCTACACCTTC,CASSLFASANYGYTF
TRBJ2-5,NA,NA,TRBV2,TGTGCCAGCAGTGAATTTCGGGGCTCCGGAGAGACCCAGTACTTC,CASSEFRGSGETQYF
TRBJ1-1,many,TRBD1,TRBV12-3/TRBV12-4,TGTGCCAGCAGTTCCGGGACAGACATTAAGGGGACTGAAGCTTTCTTT,CASSSGTDIKGTEAFF
TRBJ2-2,many,NA,TRBV6-4,TGTGCCAGCAGTGACAGGGACACCGGGGAGCTGTTTTTT,CASSDRDTGELFF